This T cell receptor beta chain is from a study of cytomegalovirus exposure and HLA in healthy donors. Study-wide results and limits: Compared with the roughly 730-donor mean, an Asian-associated ancestry cluster reportedly had fewer N-insertions, according to a later analysis. Previously analyzed data showed that most TCR beta V segments were productive at a frequency of about 90% or about 30%. Analysis was performed later, and it showed HLA-associated TCR beta chains to be more clonally expanded than equally common others.

Both 60 Vbeta primers and 13 Jbeta primers went into the PCR. Using immunoSEQ multiplex PCR, the repertoire was profiled, and TCRdb retains in-frame clones only, with some absent. Among 110,000 to 150,000 clones listed, roughly 65% were seen once. Details on this clone: Its matching antigen is unknown.

The sequenced material came from PBMCs. This TCR derives from a man aged 55-75 years in good health and CMV-seronegative.

The CDR3 loop reads CAISVDPGNTGELFF. DNA for the CDR3: TGTGCCATCAGTGTAGATCCGGGGAACACCGGGGAGCTGTTTTTT. The J gene is TRBJ2-2, the V gene TRBV10-3, with D uncertain. The CDR3 has 15 residues. CDR1 ENHRY and CDR2 SYGVKD come from the germline V gene. V lost 4 bases, J lost 1 base, and 10 bases lay in between.